Sequencing of this T cell receptor beta chain was carried out in a study of spatial heterogeneity in lung cancer. For the study at large: Detection consistently yielded more beta chains than alpha chains. An average of more than ten raw reads was observed per unique TCR and UMI combination.

Germline CDR1 SEHNR, CDR2 FQNEAQ (reference sequence). V shed 0 bases, J shed 4 bases, and the junction held 5 bases outside the gene matches. CDR3 length equals 16 residues. This clonotype came up many times. Its target is not known. Time point described: sample taken at primary tumor resection. Whole RNA obtained from tumor, nontumor lung or frozen PBMC underwent sequencing without sorting. Study-level points and caveats: Alpha and beta chain coverage of tumor T cells was estimated at about 6.8% and 14%, respectively. Counts of expanded alpha and beta TCRs within tumors tracked the tumor nonsynonymous mutation count.

TCRdb itself ran the 5' RACE reads through MiXCR, one entry per CDR3 protein. Among 9,000 to 13,000 distinct CDR3 sequences listed, about 8% were seen once. This specimen consisted of lung tumor tissue, obtained at surgery. The genes are TRBV7-9 and TRBJ2-1; 8 bases align to TRBD2. The source of this sequence is a female donor with early-stage non-small cell lung cancer. CDR3 sequence (DNA): TGTGCCAGCAGCTTAGCGCTTAGCGGGGAGTACAATGAGCAGTTCTTC. Its protein product is CASSLALSGEYNEQFF.